This T cell receptor beta chain was documented in a study of blood T cell repertoires in COVID-19. As for the study in general: The United States, Italy and Spain supplied acute and convalescent COVID-19 samples. The cDNA or gDNA used as material had been derived from T cells, B-cell-depleted T cells, or PBMCs.

Participants' own reports of clinical history determined their cohort assignment. Profiled with immunoSEQ multiplex PCR; TCRdb holds only in-frame clones, not every one. The table lists over 200,000 clones, approximately 80% of them singletons, with under 2% in the top ten. This CDR3 has 12 amino acids. Germline V CDR1 and CDR2: SQVTM, ANQGSEA. V was pared by 3 bases and J by 10 bases, with 5 bases of the junction left unmatched. This receptor was obtained from a man aged 60 to 69 who had recovered from COVID-19. The V and J genes are TRBV29-1 and TRBJ1-4; 7 bases map to TRBD1. Material: PBMCs or T cells enriched from blood (not recorded which). DNA for the CDR3: TGCAGCGTTGAGATAAACAGGGGAAAACTGTTTTTT. Translated, it gives CSVEINRGKLFF.